This TCR beta chain appears in the sequencing data of a study of long-term antiretroviral therapy in people with HIV. Overall study context: Samples collected earliest predate the 2015 immediate-ART recommendation by about a decade. General study results and limits: HIV repertoires covered narrower CDR3 length ranges than controls did. Upon ART, diversity increased but remained lower than transplant donor controls.

On this clone: What it binds is not known. This specimen includes other DNA sequences encoding the same CDR3.

Post-ART PBMC samples numbered at least two per donor, and pre-ART ones at least one. An immunoSEQ assay, version v3.0, was performed at survey level. The protocol was immunoSEQ multiplex PCR, while the TCRdb copy is restricted to in-frame clones and leaves out a portion. The repertoire consists of roughly 44,000 clones, with about 95% occurring once and the leading ten covering about 2.5%. Germline values: CDR1 KGHSH, CDR2 LQKENI. With 6 bases removed from V and 4 bases from J, the gap between germline ends came to 10 bases. The length of the CDR3 is 12 residues. Sequenced material: unsorted PBMCs, taken 3.7 years after starting antiretroviral therapy. The chain carries TRBV18 and TRBJ2-7; D is tentatively TRBD1 or TRBD2 (5 bases each). The clonotype was recovered from a woman aged 45 to 65 with HIV. Here the CDR3 DNA reads TGTGCCAGCTCCCCCGAGGGGTACGAGCAGTACTTC. Protein: CASSPEGYEQYF.